Reported below is one TCR beta chain. The data were produced by immunoSEQ multiplex PCR, yet TCRdb's version contains in-frame clones alone and is incomplete. In the table there are roughly 70,000 clones, around 90% of which are singletons. These data belong to a study of OX40 agonist ivuxolimab in advanced cancers. Study-wide context: Patients were dosed intravenously with ivuxolimab at 0.01 to 10 mg/kg every 2 weeks.

J lost 7 bases, V lost 5 bases, and 7 bases had no gene match. The CDR3 is 14 residues long. Germline V gene data show CDR1 as SNHLY and CDR2 as FYNNEI. The chain has TRBV2 and TRBJ2-3, with 9 bases lining up with TRBD1. The TCR originated in an adult with an advanced solid tumor such as melanoma, head and neck, liver or kidney cancer. The sequencing here drew on CD4+ or CD8+ T cells sorted from blood, taken in a trial of the OX40 agonist ivuxolimab. The CDR3, as DNA: TGTGCCAGCAGTCTCGGGACAGGGAAAAATACGCAGTATTTT. Protein product: CASSLGTGKNTQYF.